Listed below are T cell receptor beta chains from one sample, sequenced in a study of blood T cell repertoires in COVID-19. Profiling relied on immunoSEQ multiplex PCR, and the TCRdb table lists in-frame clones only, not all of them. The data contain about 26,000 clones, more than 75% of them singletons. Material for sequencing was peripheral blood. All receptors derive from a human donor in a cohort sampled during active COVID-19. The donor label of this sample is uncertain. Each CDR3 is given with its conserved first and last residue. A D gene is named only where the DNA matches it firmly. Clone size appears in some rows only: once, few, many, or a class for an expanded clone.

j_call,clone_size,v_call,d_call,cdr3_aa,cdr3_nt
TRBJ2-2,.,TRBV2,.,CASRVQGPPNTGELFF,TGTGCCAGCAGGGTGCAGGGGCCCCCAAACACCGGGGAGCTGTTTTTT
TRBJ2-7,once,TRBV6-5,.,CASRRDSYSYEQYF,TGTGCCAGCCGACGGGACTCATATTCCTACGAGCAGTACTTC
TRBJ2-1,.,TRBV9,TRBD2,CASSGLAGGPDNEQFF,TGTGCCAGCAGCGGACTAGCGGGGGGGCCCGACAATGAGCAGTTCTTC
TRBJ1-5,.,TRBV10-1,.,CASSEFGSNQPQHF,TGCGCCAGCAGTGAGTTCGGTAGCAATCAGCCCCAGCATTTT
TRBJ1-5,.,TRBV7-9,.,CASSLDGNQPQHF,TGTGCCAGCAGCTTAGACGGGAATCAGCCCCAGCATTTT
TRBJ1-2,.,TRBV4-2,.,CASSQVKSAGSYGYTF,TGTGCCAGCAGCCAAGTTAAATCAGCCGGGTCCTATGGCTACACCTTC
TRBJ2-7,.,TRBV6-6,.,CASSYSQGTYEQYF,TGTGCCAGCAGTTACTCACAGGGGACTTACGAGCAGTACTTC
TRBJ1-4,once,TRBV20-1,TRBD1,CSASSPGQLNEKLFF,TGCAGTGCTAGTTCACCGGGACAGCTTAATGAAAAACTGTTTTTT
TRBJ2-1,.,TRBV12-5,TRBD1,CASTETGNNEQFF,TGTGCTAGTACAGAGACAGGGAACAATGAGCAGTTCTTC
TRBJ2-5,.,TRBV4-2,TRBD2,CASSQEPGTSGQETQYF,TGTGCCAGCAGCCAAGAACCCGGGACTAGCGGCCAAGAGACCCAGTACTTC
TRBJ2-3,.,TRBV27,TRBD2,CASSLLAGFTDTQYF,TGTGCCAGCAGTTTACTAGCGGGATTCACAGATACGCAGTATTTT
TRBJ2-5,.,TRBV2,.,CASRFDRSQETQYF,TGTGCCAGCAGATTTGACAGATCCCAAGAGACCCAGTACTTC
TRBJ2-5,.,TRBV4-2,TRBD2,CASSQVGGSQETQYF,TGTGCCAGCAGCCAAGTCGGGGGGTCCCAAGAGACCCAGTACTTC
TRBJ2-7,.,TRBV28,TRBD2,CASSGGGGRGYEQYF,TGTGCCAGCAGTGGGGGCGGGGGGCGAGGGTACGAGCAGTACTTC
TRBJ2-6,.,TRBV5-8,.,CASSSELTSAGANVLTF,TGTGCCAGCAGCTCAGAGCTAACCAGCGCTGGGGCCAACGTCCTGACTTTC
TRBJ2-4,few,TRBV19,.,CASSSPGRGIAKNIQYF,TGTGCCAGTAGTTCCCCCGGCAGAGGGATAGCCAAAAACATTCAGTACTTC
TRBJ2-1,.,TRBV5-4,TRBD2,CASRPPSGDNEQFF,TGTGCCAGCAGACCGCCCAGCGGGGACAATGAGCAGTTCTTC
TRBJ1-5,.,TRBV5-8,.,CASSRGDSYSNQPQHF,TGTGCCAGCAGCCGCGGCGACAGCTATAGCAATCAGCCCCAGCATTTT
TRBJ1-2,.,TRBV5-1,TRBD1,CASSMGQGAGYGYTF,TGCGCCAGCAGCATGGGACAGGGGGCAGGGTATGGCTACACCTTC
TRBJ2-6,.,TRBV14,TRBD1,CASSPHRGQGARGANVLTF,TGTGCCAGCAGCCCACATCGGGGACAGGGGGCGCGAGGGGCCAACGTCCTGACTTTC
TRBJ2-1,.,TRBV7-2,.,CASSVQDEQFF,TGTGCCAGCAGCGTGCAGGATGAGCAGTTCTTC
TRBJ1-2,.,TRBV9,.,CASSVDQSRFYGYTF,TGTGCCAGCAGCGTAGACCAGTCCCGCTTCTATGGCTACACCTTC
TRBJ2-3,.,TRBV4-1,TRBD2,CASSQDEGLAGMVDTQYF,TGCGCCAGCAGCCAAGATGAGGGACTAGCGGGGATGGTTGATACGCAGTATTTT
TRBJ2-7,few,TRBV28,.,CASSGVSYEQYF,TGTGCCAGCAGCGGGGTCTCCTACGAGCAGTACTTC
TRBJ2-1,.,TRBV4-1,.,CASSPQQGSSYNEQFF,TGCGCCAGCAGCCCGCAGCAGGGGAGCTCCTACAATGAGCAGTTCTTC
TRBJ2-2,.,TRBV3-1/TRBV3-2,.,CASSQLPPGGYTGELFF,TGTGCCAGCAGCCAACTTCCTCCAGGGGGGTACACCGGGGAGCTGTTTTTT
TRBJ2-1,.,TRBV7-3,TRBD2,CASSLAGGRNEQFF,TGTGCCAGCAGCTTGGCGGGGGGACGCAATGAGCAGTTCTTC
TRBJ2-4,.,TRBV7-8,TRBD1,CASSLDTGGLNIQYF,TGTGCCAGCAGCTTAGACACAGGGGGTTTGAACATTCAGTACTTC
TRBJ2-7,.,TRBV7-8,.,CASSLRSGSSYEQYF,TGTGCCAGCAGCTTACGGTCAGGGTCTTCCTACGAGCAGTACTTC
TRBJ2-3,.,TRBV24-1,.,CATSDGSPDTQYF,TGTGCCACCAGTGATGGCTCCCCAGATACGCAGTATTTT
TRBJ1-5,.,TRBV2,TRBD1,CASSRTGDSNQPQHF,TGTGCCAGCAGTCGAACAGGGGATAGCAATCAGCCCCAGCATTTT
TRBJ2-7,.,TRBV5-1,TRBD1,CASSLATDRVSSYEQYF,TGCGCCAGCAGCCTTGCGACCGACAGGGTGAGCTCCTACGAGCAGTACTTC
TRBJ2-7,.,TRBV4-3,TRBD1,CASSQQTGTAFEQYF,TGCGCCAGCAGCCAACAAACCGGGACAGCTTTCGAGCAGTACTTC
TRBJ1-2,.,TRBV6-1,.,CASSEAAGFYGYTF,TGTGCCAGCAGTGAAGCTGCAGGGTTCTATGGCTACACCTTC
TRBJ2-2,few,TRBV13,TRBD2,CASSSSGGTGELFF,TGTGCCAGCAGCTCTAGCGGGGGCACCGGGGAGCTGTTTTTT
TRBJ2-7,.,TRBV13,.,CASSSRRESYEQYF,TGTGCCAGCAGCTCCCGGAGGGAGTCCTACGAGCAGTACTTC
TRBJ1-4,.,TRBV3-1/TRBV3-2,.,CASSQPPGDHEKLFF,TGTGCCAGCAGCCAACCCCCAGGGGATCATGAAAAACTGTTTTTT
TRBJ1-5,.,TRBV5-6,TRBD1,CASGTGGNQPQHF,TGTGCCAGCGGGACAGGGGGCAATCAGCCCCAGCATTTT
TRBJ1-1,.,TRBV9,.,CASSPKTDPNTEAFF,TGTGCCAGCAGCCCAAAAACTGATCCGAACACTGAAGCTTTCTTT
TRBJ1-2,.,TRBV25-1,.,CASSDPGQANYGYTF,TGTGCCAGCAGTGATCCAGGGCAAGCTAACTATGGCTACACCTTC
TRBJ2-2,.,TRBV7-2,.,CASSFRGPGELFF,TGTGCCAGCAGCTTCAGGGGACCCGGGGAGCTGTTTTTT
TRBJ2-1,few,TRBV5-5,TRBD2,CASSLVPSGGTNEQFF,TGTGCCAGCAGCTTGGTTCCCAGCGGGGGGACCAATGAGCAGTTCTTC
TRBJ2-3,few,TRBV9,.,CASSVAGLGDTQYF,TGTGCCAGCAGCGTAGCGGGGTTAGGGGATACGCAGTATTTT
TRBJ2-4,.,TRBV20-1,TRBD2,CSAGGKNIQYF,TGCAGTGCGGGGGGGAAAAACATTCAGTACTTC
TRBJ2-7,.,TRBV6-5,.,CASRLSFVSSYEQYF,TGTGCCAGCAGGCTTAGCTTCGTAAGCTCCTACGAGCAGTACTTC
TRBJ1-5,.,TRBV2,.,CATKPGTLSNQPQHF,TGTGCCACCAAACCTGGGACACTTAGCAATCAGCCCCAGCATTTT
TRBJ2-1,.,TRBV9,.,CASSVAPRDEQFF,TGTGCCAGCAGCGTAGCCCCGAGGGATGAGCAGTTCTTC
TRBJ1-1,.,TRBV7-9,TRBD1,CASSSLSGQDSEAFF,TGTGCCAGCAGCTCCCTGAGTGGACAGGACTCTGAAGCTTTCTTT
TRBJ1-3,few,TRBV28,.,CASSPTVSGNTIYF,TGTGCCAGCAGTCCGACAGTCTCTGGAAACACCATATATTTT
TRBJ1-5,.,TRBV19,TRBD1,CASSFLGTGGRNQPQHF,TGTGCCAGTAGTTTTCTAGGGACAGGGGGTCGTAATCAGCCCCAGCATTTT
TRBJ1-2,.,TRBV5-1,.,CASSLKKGLRYGYTF,TGCGCCAGCAGCTTGAAAAAGGGACTCCGCTATGGCTACACCTTC